Sequencing of this T cell receptor beta chain was carried out in a study of blood T cell repertoires in COVID-19. Study-wide background: Material from acute and convalescent COVID-19 was sourced from the United States, Italy and Spain. PBMCs, B-cell-depleted T cells, or T cells provided the cDNA or gDNA that made up the material.

This clone appeared a single time. Per germline, CDR1 SGHRS and CDR2 YFSETQ. This CDR3 has 18 amino acids. The V end was cut by 1 base, the J end by 2 bases, with 21 bases between. Methods used by the authors: Using reference gene primer amplification, nucleated cell counts were estimated. Produced via immunoSEQ multiplex PCR; TCRdb's table is partial and in-frame only. The V and J calls and clone size are taken from that table; D and trimming were inferred from the DNA. The sample contains about 100,000 clones, about 83% of which appear only once. The V call is TRBV5-1, the J call TRBJ1-2; TRBD1 is a possible D gene (5 bases). Sequencing was performed on peripheral blood. The receptor's source is a human donor in a cohort sampled during active COVID-19. The CDR3 nucleotides read TGCGCCAGCAGCTTGAGGGGCAAGCCGTCCCCATCAAACTATGGCTACACCTTC. Protein product: CASSLRGKPSPSNYGYTF.